Below are 4 T cell receptor beta chains sequenced from a single sample in a study of response to subunit inactivated influenza vaccine. TCRdb re-analysed the RT-PCR reads in MiXCR, keeping a single row per CDR3 protein. Counted here are more than 400,000 distinct CDR3 sequences, roughly 11% occurring once; the ten biggest clones make up roughly 12%. The specimen comprised PBMCs from blood, sampled roughly 6 weeks after vaccination. These receptors were taken from a man aged 45-60 years who received an inactivated influenza vaccine.

The rearrangement links TRBV7-2 to TRBJ2-3; 14 nucleotides agree with TRBD2. Germline V gene sequence: CDR1 SGHTA, CDR2 FQGNSA. The CDR3 contains 16 residues. The junction had 3 bases not matched to a gene; V was cut back by 5 bases and J by 2 bases. The CDR3 DNA follows: TGTGCCAGCAGCCAGGGACTAGCGGGAGACACAGATACGCAGTATTTT. It translates to CASSQGLAGDTDTQYF. Drawing the rest from reference TRBV7-2 and TRBJ2-3, the complete variable domain is GAGVSQSPSNKVTEKGKDVELRCDPISGHTALYWYRQSLGQGLEFLIYFQGNSAPDKSGLPSDRFSAERTGGSVSTLTIQRTQQEDSAVYLCASSQGLAGDTDTQYFGPGTRLTVL.

Only a few counts were recorded for this clonotype. This chain uses TRBV3-1 with TRBJ2-7, with D perhaps TRBD1 (5 bases). V dropped 10 bases and J dropped 8 bases, with 21 bases sitting between them. The length of the CDR3 is 13 residues. Germline lookup yields CDR1 LGHDT and CDR2 YNNKEL (reference sequence). Written as DNA, the CDR3 is TGTGCCACCTCACGAGCGCAGGGCAACCAGCAGTACTTC. Translating gives CATSRAQGNQQYF.

The rearrangement links TRBV25-1 to TRBJ1-2, with D perhaps TRBD1 (5 bases). This CDR3 contains 14 residues. Germline CDR1 is MGHDK and CDR2 is SYGVNS. V was shortened by 4 bases and J by 0 bases, with 9 bases between the two germline ends. The CDR3 loop is CASSAGGPNYGYTF. The CDR3 DNA sequence: TGTGCCAGCAGTGCGGGGGGTCCTAACTATGGCTACACCTTC.

V and J are TRBV20-1 and TRBJ1-2; 8 bases are shared with TRBD1. Germline V lookup: CDR1 DFQATT, CDR2 SNEGSKA (reference sequence). V gave up 2 bases and J gave up 4 bases; unmatched junction bases: 6. The CDR3 length is 14 residues. CDR3 DNA: TGCAGTGCTAGACGGCCAGGGGGCAGCTATGGCTACACCTTC. Translating gives CSARRPGGSYGYTF.